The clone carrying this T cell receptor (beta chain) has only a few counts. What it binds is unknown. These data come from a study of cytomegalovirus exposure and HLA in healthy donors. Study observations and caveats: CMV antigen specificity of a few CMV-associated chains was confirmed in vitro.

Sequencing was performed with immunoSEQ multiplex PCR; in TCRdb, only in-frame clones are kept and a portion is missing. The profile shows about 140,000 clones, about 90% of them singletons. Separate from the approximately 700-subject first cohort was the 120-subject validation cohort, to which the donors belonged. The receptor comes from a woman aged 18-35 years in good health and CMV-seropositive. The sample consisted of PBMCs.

The chain's CDR3 is CASSLSSNQPQHF. CDR3 DNA: TGTGCCAGCAGTTTGTCAAGCAATCAGCCCCAGCATTTT. The genes are TRBV6-4 and TRBJ1-5; D call uncertain. This CDR3 has 13 residues. V gave up 5 bases and J gave up 1 base, with 6 bases separating them. Germline CDR1 and CDR2: MRHNA and SNTAGT.